This T cell receptor (beta chain) was retrieved from a study of blood T cell repertoires in COVID-19 (dated by TCRdb to 2020 to 2022). As for the study more broadly: Samples covering the acute and convalescent phases of COVID-19 were provided by collaborators in the United States, Italy and Spain. Where HLA class I and class II types were available, the types were taken from metadata supplied by the sample provider, not from assay-based typing. Nearly every sample came with metadata listing a de-identified subject ID, COVID-19 status, age in years and sex. The samples were drawn from the first 160 participants of the ongoing ImmuneRACE study and from more than 1,000 subjects provided by 6 global collaborators. A freely available public database, intended as a resource for researchers studying the immune response to SARS-CoV-2, is where the repertoires were released. The prospective study material was composed of cDNA or gDNA derived from T cells, B-cell-depleted T cells, or PBMCs. The dataset comprised deeply sampled blood TCRbeta repertoires from subjects exposed to, actively infected with, or recovered from COVID-19.

In the case of this clone: Its cognate antigen has yet to be identified. No much larger clone exists at a distance of one base, and base qualities are not known.

The immunoSEQ Assay, a bias-controlled multiplex PCR, was used to amplify TCRbeta CDR3 regions from genomic DNA. Per the original workflow: Within the assay, amplification of reference gene primers was used to estimate how many nucleated cells each sample contained. To quantify the absolute abundance of each unique TCRbeta CDR3 rearrangement, sequence reads were collapsed and filtered. For each sample, productive Simpson clonality was calculated as the square root of Simpson's diversity index over productive rearrangements. TCRdb stores this immuneACCESS table with in-frame sequences only. Part of the clones is absent; in the studies checked, under half of the shortfall reflects unresolved V genes, and no reason is known for the rest. For V, J and clone size, that table is used; D and trimming come from the DNA. This sample is represented by 200,000 to 250,000 clones; roughly 80% of them were singletons. The ten largest clones take up 8.9% of the sample.

Each collaborating institution followed its own protocols to collect whole blood in K2EDTA tubes. For TCRbeta analysis, collaborators shipped samples as frozen whole blood, isolated PBMCs, or DNA extracted from either of those sample types. Findings and caveats that apply to the study as a whole: How much clinical and demographic metadata was included differed by source and by participant, and the metadata was provided uncurated.

The source of this sequence is a man of 80 years or more with acute or convalescent COVID-19. Sequencing input: peripheral blood.

The DNA reads as follows: TGTGCCACCAGTGATTTGCAAGGGGCTGGCTACACCTTC. It codes for CATSDLQGAGYTF. This sequence uses TRBV24-1 and TRBJ1-2; TRBD1 might be the D gene, on 5 matching bases. CDR3 length: 13 amino acids, cysteine to phenylalanine. Only the CDR3 DNA stays, 39 bases, in frame from base 1. CDR1 and CDR2 are drawn from the germline V gene: KGHDR, SFDVKD. Trimming at the junction amounts to 0 bases on V and 7 bases on J, and the germline ends lie 8 bases apart.